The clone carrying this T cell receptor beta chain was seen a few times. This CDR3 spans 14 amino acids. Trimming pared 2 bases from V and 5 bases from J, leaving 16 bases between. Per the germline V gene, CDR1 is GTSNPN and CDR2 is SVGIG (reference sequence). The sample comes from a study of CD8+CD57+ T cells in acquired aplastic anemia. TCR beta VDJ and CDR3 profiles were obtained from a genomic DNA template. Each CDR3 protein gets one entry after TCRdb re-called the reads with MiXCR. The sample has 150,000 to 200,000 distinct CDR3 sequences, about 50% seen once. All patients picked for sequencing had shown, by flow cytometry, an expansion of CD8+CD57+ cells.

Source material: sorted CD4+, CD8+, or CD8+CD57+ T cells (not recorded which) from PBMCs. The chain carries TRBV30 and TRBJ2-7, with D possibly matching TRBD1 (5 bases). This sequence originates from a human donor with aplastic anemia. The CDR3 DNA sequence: TGTGCCTGGAGTCGCAGGGTCCCCAGGGACGAGCAGTACTTC. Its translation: CAWSRRVPRDEQYF.